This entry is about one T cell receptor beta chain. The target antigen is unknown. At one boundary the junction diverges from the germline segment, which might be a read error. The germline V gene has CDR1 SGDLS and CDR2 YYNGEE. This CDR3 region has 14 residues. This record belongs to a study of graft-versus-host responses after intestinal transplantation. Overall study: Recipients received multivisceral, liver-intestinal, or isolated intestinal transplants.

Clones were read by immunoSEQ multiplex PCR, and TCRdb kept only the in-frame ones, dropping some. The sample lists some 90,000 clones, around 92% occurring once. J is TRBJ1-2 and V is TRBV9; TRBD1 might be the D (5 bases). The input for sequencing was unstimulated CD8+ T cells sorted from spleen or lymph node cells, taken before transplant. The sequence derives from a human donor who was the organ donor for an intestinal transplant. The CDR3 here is CASSVGFGERNRIF. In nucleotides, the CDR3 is TGTGCCAGCAGCGTAGGTTTTGGCGAAAGGAACAGGATCTTC.